This T cell receptor beta chain was sequenced during a study of T cells after yellow fever vaccination. Study findings and constraints: Post-booster repertoires again held most primary-vaccination clones (about 96% CD4, 88% CD8). In FACS-sorted repertoires, abundant clonotypes from the bulk population could appear as contaminants.

Germline V gene lookup returns CDR1 LNHDA and CDR2 SQIVND (reference sequence). CDR3 length: 14 amino acids. J was trimmed by 9 bases and V by 7 bases; bases with no gene match: 6. TCR cDNA, made by 5'RACE template switching, carried an added universal primer site and UMIs. TCRdb re-derived calls from the 5' RACE reads in MiXCR, one entry per CDR3 protein. This sample carries more than 95,000 distinct CDR3 sequences, around 9.8% of them seen once, and the ten largest clones take under 40%. Points on this clonotype: The target antigen is unknown.

This rearrangement joins TRBV19 to TRBJ2-1; 13 bases are shared with TRBD2. The TCR originated in a man between 18 and 29 years old who received the YFV17D yellow fever vaccine. The input for sequencing was CD8+ T cells sorted from PBMCs, taken on the day of the yellow fever booster vaccination. DNA of the CDR3: TGTGCCAGTACCCAACTAGCGGGGGGGGTTGAGCAGTTCTTC. This encodes CASTQLAGGVEQFF.